This T cell receptor (beta chain) was identified in a study of T-cell reconstitution after alpha-beta-depleted transplantation in children. The study, taken as a whole, reports: High day-60 TCRbeta diversity in some patients came from surviving recipient T cells and thymic progenitors. Fresh T-cell production supplied most of the T-cell counts and diversity seen one year after transplant. Several hundred expanded graft clones reportedly gave rise to the alpha-beta T cells present about two months after transplant.

With 3 bases removed from V and 0 bases from J, the gap between germline ends came to 12 bases. This CDR3 region has 16 residues. Preparing the TCRbeta library involved the use of unique molecular identifiers. TCRdb reanalysed the PCR reads using MiXCR and keeps one entry per CDR3 protein. The sample carries approximately 500,000 distinct CDR3 sequences, roughly a tenth recorded once. This clonotype came up many times. Its antigen is not known. The specimen was PBMCs, collected before TCRalphabeta/CD19-depleted stem cell transplant. This clonotype was sampled from a child between 2 and 9 years old with inherited bone marrow failure, due to receive a stem cell transplant. The V and J genes are TRBV12-3 or TRBV12-4 and TRBJ1-3; D possibly corresponds to TRBD1 (5 bases). CDR3 in DNA: TGTGCCAGCAGTTTGTGGGGACTGAACTCTGGAAACACCATATATTTT. It yields the protein CASSLWGLNSGNTIYF.